The table lists the clone carrying this T cell receptor (beta chain) with a count of one. The antigen is undetermined. These data come from a study of OX40 agonist ivuxolimab in advanced cancers. For the study at large: Patient treatment consisted of intravenous ivuxolimab administration every 2 weeks at 0.01 to 10 mg/kg. Patients enrolled in dose escalation were diagnosed with hepatocellular carcinoma, melanoma, renal cell or head and neck cancer.

Germline CDR1 is LNHNV and CDR2 is YYDKDF (reference sequence). V was pared by 5 bases and J by 1 base, with 14 bases between. CDR3 length equals 15 residues. Study observations and caveats: The study did not work out the antigen specificity of the expanded peripheral T cells. Within 6 weeks, CD4+ and CD8+ blood T cells expanded clonally at 0.1 to 3.0 mg/kg.

Some clones are missing from TCRdb's copy, which holds only in-frame ones; the method was immunoSEQ multiplex PCR. The table records fewer than 100,000 clones, 87% of them present only once. The chain carries TRBV15 and TRBJ1-1; D ambiguous. Specimen: CD4+ or CD8+ T cells sorted from blood, collected in a trial of the OX40 agonist ivuxolimab. The clonotype originates from an adult with an advanced solid tumor such as melanoma, head and neck, liver or kidney cancer. Here the CDR3 reads CATSPRRTWNTEAFF. The CDR3 bases are TGTGCCACCAGCCCCCGGAGAACATGGAACACTGAAGCTTTCTTT.